A selection of T cell receptor beta chains follows, all from one sample in a study of T cell clonotyping in hematopoietic cell transplantation. Profiled with immunoSEQ multiplex PCR; TCRdb holds only in-frame clones, not every one. The table shows around 16,000 clones, with almost 90% occurring only once. Sequenced input: peripheral blood mononuclear cells. The source is a man aged 50 to 60 in good health. Some clones in this sample may be carry-over from other donors' samples. CDR3s include the opening cysteine and the closing phenylalanine or tryptophan. The D gene is left open where the match is weak. Expanded clones are given a class, and other clones once, few, many or no size at all.

TRBV6-5,.,.,TRBJ1-1,TGTGCCAGCAGTTACAGCCCCACTGAAGCTTTCTTT,CASSYSPTEAFF
TRBV7-3,.,.,TRBJ1-1,TGTGCCAGCAGCCCCCAAGCCGGGACCGCTCTCGCTTTCTTT,CASSPQAGTALAFF
TRBV28,TRBD1,.,TRBJ1-2,TGTGCCAGCAGTTATCTCGGGGCGACAGGGGAGGGCTACACCTTC,CASSYLGATGEGYTF
TRBV20-1,.,.,TRBJ1-2,TGCAGTGCACCCCCCGACTATGGCTACACCTTC,CSAPPDYGYTF
TRBV5-1,.,once,TRBJ2-2,TGCGCCAGCAGCTTGGCCCTGGCCAGGGAGAACACCGGGGAGCTGTTTTTT,CASSLALARENTGELFF
TRBV19,.,.,TRBJ1-5,TGTGCCAGTAGCAGACAGGTCCAGCCCCAGCATTTT,CASSRQVQPQHF
TRBV20-1,.,.,TRBJ2-1,TGCAGTGCTAGACAGTACAATGAGCAGTTCTTC,CSARQYNEQFF
TRBV19,.,.,TRBJ2-6,TGTGCCAGTAGTATAAGGGGGGTGGGGGCCAACGTCCTGACTTTC,CASSIRGVGANVLTF
TRBV2,TRBD1,once,TRBJ1-4,TGTGCCAGCCACAGGGGGCCAAATGAAAAACTGTTTTTT,CASHRGPNEKLFF
TRBV6-5,.,.,TRBJ1-1,TGTGCCAGCAGTTACTCTGGGGCAGACCTCGGTGAAGCTTTCTTT,CASSYSGADLGEAFF
TRBV9,.,.,TRBJ1-1,TGTGCCAGCAAGTCCGTGGGAACTGAAGCTTTCTTT,CASKSVGTEAFF
TRBV28,TRBD1,.,TRBJ1-2,TGTGCGACGGGACAGGGGGTTGGCTACACCTTC,CATGQGVGYTF
TRBV7-2,.,.,TRBJ2-5,TGTGCCAGCAGCCACGTTCGAGGGACCCAGTACTTC,CASSHVRGTQYF
TRBV6-5,.,.,TRBJ2-7,TGTGCCAGCAAGTTCGGCTTGACCTACGAGCAGTACTTC,CASKFGLTYEQYF
TRBV6-1,.,.,TRBJ2-7,TGTGCCAGCGGCGGGACACCGACCTACGAGCAGTACTTC,CASGGTPTYEQYF
TRBV7-9,TRBD1,.,TRBJ2-2,TGTGCCAGCAGCCTGCGCCCAGGGGGCACGGGCACCGGGGAGCTGTTTTTT,CASSLRPGGTGTGELFF
TRBV2,.,.,TRBJ2-1,TGTGCCAGCAGTGAAGCCTTCCAACAGAATGAGCAGTTCTTC,CASSEAFQQNEQFF
TRBV10-3,.,.,TRBJ1-6,TGTGCCATCAGTGAGCTTGCGACGGGGGGTAATTCACCCCTCCACTTT,CAISELATGGNSPLHF
TRBV2,TRBD1,.,TRBJ2-7,TGTGCCAGCAGTGTGCGGGACAGGGGGGAGCAGTACTTC,CASSVRDRGEQYF
TRBV25-1,TRBD1,.,TRBJ2-7,TGTGCCAGCAGTCAGGGGGCTACGCAGTACTTC,CASSQGATQYF
TRBV20-1,.,.,TRBJ1-2,TGCAGTGCATCCGGGACCTATGGCTACACCTTC,CSASGTYGYTF
TRBV27,.,.,TRBJ2-7,TGTGCCAGCAAGACCTCAGACAGAACCTACGAGCAGTACTTC,CASKTSDRTYEQYF
TRBV28,.,once,TRBJ1-2,TGTGCCAGCAGTTTTGGGGGTTCGGGGTATGGCTACACCTTC,CASSFGGSGYGYTF
TRBV5-5,.,.,TRBJ1-5,TGTGCCAGCAGCTTTATCCGGCCCCAGCATTTT,CASSFIRPQHF
TRBV9,.,once,TRBJ2-3,TGTGCCAGCAGCGTATGGGTAACGGATACGCAGTATTTT,CASSVWVTDTQYF
TRBV5-4,.,.,TRBJ1-3,TGTGCCAGTGGTTCGCTCAAGGATGGAAACACCATATATTTT,CASGSLKDGNTIYF
TRBV28,.,.,TRBJ1-6,TGTGCCAGCAAACAGGGTAGCTCACCCCTCCACTTT,CASKQGSSPLHF
TRBV2,.,.,TRBJ2-6,TGTGCCAGCACTCCCGGCCACTCTGGGGCCAACGTCCTGACTTTC,CASTPGHSGANVLTF
TRBV30,TRBD1,.,TRBJ2-6,TGTGCCAGTCCGGGACAGACTTCTGGGGCCAACGTCCTGACTTTC,CASPGQTSGANVLTF
TRBV13,.,few,TRBJ1-2,TGTGCCAGCAGCTTATTTGGGGGAGGCACCTATGGCTACACCTTC,CASSLFGGGTYGYTF
TRBV7-4,TRBD2,.,TRBJ2-7,TGTGCCAGCAGCTTAGAGGGGACTAGCGGGGACTCCTACGAGCAGTACTTC,CASSLEGTSGDSYEQYF
TRBV7-8,TRBD1,.,TRBJ2-6,TGTGCCAGCAAACCCCAGGGGGCTGGGGCCAACGTCCTGACTTTC,CASKPQGAGANVLTF
TRBV28,TRBD1,.,TRBJ1-6,TGTGCCAGCAGGCCACCCCGACAGGGGATTTCACCCCTCCACTTT,CASRPPRQGISPLHF
TRBV14,TRBD1,.,TRBJ1-3,TGTGCCAGCAGCCCCGCGGGAGGATGGACAGGCGGAAACACCATATATTTT,CASSPAGGWTGGNTIYF
TRBV7-2,TRBD1,.,TRBJ2-7,TGTGCCAGCAGCAAAGGGACAGAAGCAGCGTCCTACGAGCAGTACTTC,CASSKGTEAASYEQYF
TRBV2,.,few,TRBJ2-2,TGTGCCAGCAGTGGCAGGGGGGAGGGGGAGCTGTTTTTT,CASSGRGEGELFF
TRBV27,.,.,TRBJ1-1,TGTGCCAGCAGTAAACAAACAGGGTTGAACACTGAAGCTTTCTTT,CASSKQTGLNTEAFF
TRBV11-3,TRBD2,.,TRBJ2-7,TGTGCCAGCAGCCCGGGGGGGGGCCACGAGCAGTACTTC,CASSPGGGHEQYF
TRBV2,.,.,TRBJ1-5,TGTGCCAGTCAGGGATATAGCAATCAGCCCCAGCATTTT,CASQGYSNQPQHF
TRBV19,.,.,TRBJ1-4,TGTGCCAGTAGTATAATGTGGGGCTCGAATGAAAAACTGTTTTTT,CASSIMWGSNEKLFF
TRBV7-6,.,.,TRBJ1-2,TGTGCCAGCAGCTTAGCAGGCGGAGACTATGGCTACACCTTC,CASSLAGGDYGYTF
TRBV4-1,TRBD1,.,TRBJ1-1,TGCGCCAGCAGCCAAGATTCTCCGGGACAGCTGAACACTGAAGCTTTCTTT,CASSQDSPGQLNTEAFF
TRBV9,TRBD1,.,TRBJ1-1,TGTGCCAGCACTTCAGGGGGGGGCACTGAAGCTTTCTTT,CASTSGGGTEAFF
TRBV7-2,TRBD2,.,TRBJ2-2,TGTGCCAGCAGCTTAAATCATCGGGGGGGCGAAAAGAACACCGGGGAGCTGTTTTTT,CASSLNHRGGEKNTGELFF
TRBV4-1,.,.,TRBJ2-3,TGCGCCAGCAGCCATATGGGTCCGGATACGCAGTATTTT,CASSHMGPDTQYF
TRBV27,TRBD1,.,TRBJ1-5,TGTGCCAGCAGTCCACAGGGGGCCCATCAGCCCCAGCATTTT,CASSPQGAHQPQHF
TRBV4-2,.,.,TRBJ2-7,TGTGCCAGCAGCCAATTTTACAGGGCCTTCTACGAGCAGTACTTC,CASSQFYRAFYEQYF
TRBV5-1,TRBD1,.,TRBJ1-2,TGCGCCAGCAGAAGAGACAGGGATCATGGCTACACCTTC,CASRRDRDHGYTF
TRBV9,.,.,TRBJ1-2,TGTGCCAGCAGCGTTATAGGGAACAACTATGGCTACACCTTC,CASSVIGNNYGYTF